This T cell receptor (beta chain) was recovered during a study of blood T cell repertoires in COVID-19. The overall study: From the United States, Italy and Spain came samples of acute and convalescent COVID-19. T cells, B-cell-depleted T cells, or PBMCs supplied cDNA or gDNA.

Trimming took 8 bases from V and 0 from J; bases not matched to a gene: 5. CDR1 is SGHRS, CDR2 YFSETQ, per germline. This CDR3 contains 14 residues. In the source study's methods: Amplification of reference gene primers was used by the study to estimate nucleated cell counts. Some clones are missing from TCRdb's copy, which holds only in-frame ones; the method was immunoSEQ multiplex PCR. The DNA gave D and trimming, while V, J and clone size come from that table. The sample lists 84,000 or so clones, 70% to 85% occurring once. The specimen was peripheral blood. The chain recombines TRBV5-1 with TRBJ2-3, with 8 positions matching TRBD2. The receptor comes from a man aged 70-80 years with acute or convalescent COVID-19. The CDR3 protein is CASTSGSSTDTQYF. The CDR3, as DNA: TGCGCCAGTACTAGCGGAAGTAGCACAGATACGCAGTATTTT. Supplemented by reference TRBV5-1 and TRBJ2-3, the full variable domain reads KAGVTQTPRYLIKTRGQQVTLSCSPISGHRSVSWYQQTPGQGLQFLFEYFSETQRNKGNFPGRFSGRQFSNSRSEMNVSTLELGDSALYLCASTSGSSTDTQYFGPGTRLTVL.